This paragraph covers one T cell receptor beta chain sequence. During the collection period, no donor immune events like infections were recorded. Trimming stripped 6 bases from V and 6 bases from J, with 19 bases between. The CDR3 spans 15 residues. Germline lookup yields CDR1 MNHEY and CDR2 SMNVEV (reference sequence). These data are taken from a study of identifying expanded T cells in peripheral blood. Here immunoSEQ multiplex PCR was the method, and the copy in TCRdb shows in-frame clones only, minus some. The profile shows 55,000 to 60,000 clones, roughly 90% of them singletons. The receptor's source is a person between 18 and 70 years old in good health. The sample comprised blood. V gene TRBV27 combines with J gene TRBJ2-3; D perhaps matches TRBD1 (7 bases). The CDR3 bases are TGTGCCAGCAGGAATACAGGGGCGGGGATCGATACGCAGTATTTT. Amino acids: CASRNTGAGIDTQYF.